The 13 T cell receptor beta chains below come from one sample, sequenced in a study of identical twins. TCRdb re-called the 5' RACE reads with MiXCR, one entry per CDR3 protein. The top ten clones hold 1.6% of a sample with approximately 680,000 distinct CDR3 sequences, around 7.5% of them seen once. These data are also associated with another study on yellow fever vaccine responses in identical twins.

Input material: PBMCs. Every receptor here comes from a woman under 30 in good health.

The count of this clonotype is one. A much larger clone lies one base from this, so it may be a read error. V and J are TRBV3-1 and TRBJ2-1; 9 bases are shared with TRBD2. From germline, CDR1 is LGHDT and CDR2 YNNKEL (reference sequence). This CDR3 has 15 amino acids. DNA for the CDR3: TGTGCCTGCAGCCAAACTAGCGGGTTTGGGAATGAGCAGTTCTTC. It is translated as CACSQTSGFGNEQFF.

Many counts were recorded for this clonotype. The chain couples TRBV29-1 to TRBJ2-5; D is possibly TRBD2 (6 bases). The CDR3 length is 14 residues. Germline V gives CDR1 SQVTM, CDR2 ANQGSEA. With 2 bases removed from V and 4 bases from J, the gap between germline ends came to 14 bases. The CDR3 here is CSVESLRRAETQYF. CDR3 DNA: TGCAGCGTTGAATCCCTTAGGAGGGCAGAGACCCAGTACTTC.

This clonotype was observed a handful of times. The chain carries TRBV7-9 and TRBJ2-5, with D perhaps matching TRBD1 or TRBD2 (6 bases each). The germline gives CDR1 SEHNR, CDR2 FQNEAQ (reference sequence). V lost 8 bases and J 5 bases, leaving 18 bases between the germline ends. CDR3 size: 14 residues. The CDR3 region is CASQEGGLTETQYF. Written as DNA, the CDR3 is TGTGCCAGCCAGGAGGGGGGCTTAACGGAGACCCAGTACTTC.

The table lists this clonotype with many counts. The chain carries TRBV7-3 and TRBJ2-5; 9 bases align to TRBD1. Germline V gives CDR1 SGHTA, CDR2 FQGTGA. The CDR3 loop spans 16 amino acids. Unmatched junction bases numbered 11, after V lost 4 bases and J lost 5 bases. The CDR3 sequence is CASSSGTGLFGETQYF. In DNA form, the CDR3 reads TGTGCCAGCAGCTCAGGGACAGGGTTATTCGGGGAGACCCAGTACTTC.

This clonotype was observed a few times. The chain recombines TRBV19 with TRBJ2-2, with D possibly called TRBD1 or TRBD2 (6 bases each). CDR1 is LNHDA and CDR2 is SQIVND in the germline V gene (reference sequence). Trimming left V 5 bases short and J 3 bases short, with 19 bases between. The CDR3 spans 17 residues. CDR3 bases: TGTGCCAGTAGTTGGCTCGTAGCAGGGGAGGACACCGGGGAGCTGTTTTTT. It specifies CASSWLVAGEDTGELFF. Combining the CDR3 with reference TRBV19 and TRBJ2-2 gives the whole variable domain DGGITQSPKYLFRKEGQNVTLSCEQNLNHDAMYWYRQDPGQGLRLIYYSQIVNDFQKGDIAEGYSVSREKKESFPLTVTSAQKNPTAFYLCASSWLVAGEDTGELFFGEGSRLTVL.

This clonotype occurred many times. The chain recombines TRBV5-1 with TRBJ2-3, with D perhaps TRBD2 (6 bases). The CDR3 extends over 16 amino acids. Trimming took 5 bases from V and 5 from J, leaving 21 bases between them. In germline, CDR1 is SGHRS, CDR2 YFSETQ. DNA of the CDR3: TGCGCCAGCAGTCGGGACCCCCCGAACGGGGGAGATACGCAGTATTTT. Protein product: CASSRDPPNGGDTQYF.

This clonotype was counted at least ten times. The chain joins TRBV20-1 to TRBJ1-1; TRBD1 might be the D (5 bases). In germline, CDR1 is DFQATT, CDR2 SNEGSKA (reference sequence). This CDR3 comprises 13 residues. Trimming pared 0 bases from V and 5 bases from J, leaving 10 bases between. The CDR3 loop reads CSARDGGETEAFF. CDR3 nucleotide sequence: TGCAGTGCTAGAGATGGAGGGGAGACTGAAGCTTTCTTT.

The J gene is TRBJ2-3, the V gene TRBV3-1; 13 nucleotides align to TRBD2. This CDR3 is built from 17 residues. Germline values: CDR1 LGHDT, CDR2 YNNKEL (reference sequence). The J segment lost 3 bases and the V segment lost 1 base, leaving 4 bases of the junction unmatched. DNA of the CDR3: TGTGCCAGCAGCCAAGCTTGGGGACTAGCGGGGACAGATACGCAGTATTTT. Its protein product is CASSQAWGLAGTDTQYF.

This clonotype has at least ten counts. The genes are TRBV5-1 and TRBJ2-3; D gene ambiguous. V gave up 4 bases and J gave up 5 bases, with 11 bases separating them. Germline V lookup: CDR1 SGHRS, CDR2 YFSETQ. This CDR3 is 13 amino acids long. The CDR3 DNA reads TGCGCCAGCAGCCTTCCGAGTGAAGATACGCAGTATTTT. Protein: CASSLPSEDTQYF.

The chain links TRBV12-3 or TRBV12-4 to TRBJ1-1, with a weak D call TRBD1 (5 bases). The CDR3 covers 18 residues. V was pared by 1 base and J by 2 bases, with 20 bases between. The CDR3 sequence: CASSLGGFGTAHNTEAFF. The CDR3, as DNA: TGTGCCAGCAGTTTAGGGGGCTTCGGGACGGCACACAACACTGAAGCTTTCTTT.

Comment on this clonotype: A read error may produce the germline difference seen at one junction end. V gene TRBV7-8 combines with J gene TRBJ2-7, with 8 nucleotides matching TRBD2. CDR3 length: 15 amino acids. Germline CDR1 reads SGHVS; CDR2 reads FQNEAQ. In DNA form, the CDR3 reads TGTGCCGGCAGCGCAAGGGAGCGGGAGTGGTACGAGCAGTACTTC. This encodes CAGSAREREWYEQYF.

This clonotype was recorded a few times. The chain recombines TRBV5-1 with TRBJ1-3, with no clear D. Germline-derived CDR1 and CDR2 are SGHRS and YFSETQ. CDR3 size: 18 residues. Trimming removed 2 bases from V and 0 bases from J, with 18 bases in between. CDR3 protein: CASSLHPPTVSSGNTIYF. CDR3 sequence (DNA): TGCGCCAGCAGCTTACACCCACCGACGGTGAGCTCTGGAAACACCATATATTTT.

This rearrangement joins TRBV2 to TRBJ2-7; D may be TRBD1 (6 bases). With 6 bases removed from V and 12 bases from J, the gap between germline ends came to 15 bases. Germline CDR1 reads SNHLY; CDR2 reads FYNNEI. The CDR3 spans 11 residues. CDR3 protein: CASRTLDRGYF. The CDR3 region has the DNA TGTGCCAGCAGGACATTGGACAGAGGGTACTTC. The entire variable domain, with the rest obtained from reference TRBV2 and TRBJ2-7, is as follows: EPEVTQTPSHQVTQMGQEVILRCVPISNHLYFYWYRQILGQKVEFLVSFYNNEISEKSEIFDDQFSVERPDGSNFTLKIRSTKLEDSAMYFCASRTLDRGYFGPGTRLTVT.